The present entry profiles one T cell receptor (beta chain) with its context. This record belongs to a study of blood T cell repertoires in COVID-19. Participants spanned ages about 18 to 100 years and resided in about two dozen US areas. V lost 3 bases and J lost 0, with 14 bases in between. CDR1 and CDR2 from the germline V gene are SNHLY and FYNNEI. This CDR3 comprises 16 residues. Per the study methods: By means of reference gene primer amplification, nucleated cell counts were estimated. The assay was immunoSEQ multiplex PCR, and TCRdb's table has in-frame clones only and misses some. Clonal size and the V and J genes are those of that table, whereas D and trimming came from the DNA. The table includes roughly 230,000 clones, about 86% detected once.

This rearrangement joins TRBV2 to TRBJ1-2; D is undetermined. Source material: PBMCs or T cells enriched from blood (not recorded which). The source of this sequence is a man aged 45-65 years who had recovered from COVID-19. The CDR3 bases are TGTGCCAGCAGTGACGACGGGTCCCCCCCTAACTATGGCTACACCTTC. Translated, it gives CASSDDGSPPNYGYTF.